This T cell receptor beta chain emerged from a study of T cell changes during pregnancy in multiple sclerosis. Clones were sequenced by immunoSEQ multiplex PCR, and TCRdb holds only the in-frame ones, with some missing. The sample consists of more than 85,000 clones, about 94% of them appearing once. This clone appeared a few times. The receptor was isolated from a female donor in good health, enrolled as a control in a pregnancy study. This specimen consisted of peripheral blood, obtained in the third trimester of pregnancy.

The CDR3, as DNA: TGTGCCACCAGCAGACCTAATCAGCCCCAGCATTTT. Protein: CATSRPNQPQHF. The J gene is TRBJ1-5, the V gene TRBV15; D gene unclear. There are 12 residues in the CDR3. V lost 2 bases to trimming and J lost 4 bases, with 3 bases between them. CDR1 is LNHNV, CDR2 YYDKDF, per germline (reference sequence).